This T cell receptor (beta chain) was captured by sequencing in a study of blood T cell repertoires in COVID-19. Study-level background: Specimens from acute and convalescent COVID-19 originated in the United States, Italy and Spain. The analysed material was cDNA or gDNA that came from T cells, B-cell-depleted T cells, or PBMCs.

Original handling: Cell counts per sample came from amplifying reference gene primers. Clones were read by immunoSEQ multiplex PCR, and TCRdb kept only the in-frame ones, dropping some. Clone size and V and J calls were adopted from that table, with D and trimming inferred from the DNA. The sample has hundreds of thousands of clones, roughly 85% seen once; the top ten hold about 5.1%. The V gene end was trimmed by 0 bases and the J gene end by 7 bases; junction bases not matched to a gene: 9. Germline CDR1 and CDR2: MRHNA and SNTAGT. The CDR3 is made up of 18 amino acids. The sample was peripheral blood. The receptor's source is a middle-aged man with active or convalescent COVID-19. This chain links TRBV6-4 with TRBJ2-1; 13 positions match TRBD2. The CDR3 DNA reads TGTGCCAGCAGTGACTCATACCCGACTAGCGGGAGGCATAATGAGCAGTTCTTC. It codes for CASSDSYPTSGRHNEQFF.